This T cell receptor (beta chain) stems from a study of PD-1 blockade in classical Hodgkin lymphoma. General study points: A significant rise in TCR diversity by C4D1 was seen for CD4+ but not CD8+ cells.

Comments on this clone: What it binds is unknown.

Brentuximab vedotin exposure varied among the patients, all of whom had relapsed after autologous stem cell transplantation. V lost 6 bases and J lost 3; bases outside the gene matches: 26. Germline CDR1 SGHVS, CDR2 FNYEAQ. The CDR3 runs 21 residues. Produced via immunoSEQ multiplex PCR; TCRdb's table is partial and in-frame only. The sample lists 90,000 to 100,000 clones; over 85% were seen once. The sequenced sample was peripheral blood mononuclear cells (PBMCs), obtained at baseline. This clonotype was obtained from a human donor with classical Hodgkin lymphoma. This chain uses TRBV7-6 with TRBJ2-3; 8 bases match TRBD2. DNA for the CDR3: TGTGCCAGCAGTTCCCCAATCCCGGGGGGACTAGAGAGAATAGCTACAGATACGCAGTATTTT. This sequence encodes CASSSPIPGGLERIATDTQYF.